This T cell receptor beta chain derives from a study of shared clonotypes between healthy human individuals (dated by TCRdb to about 2020). Regarding the research as a whole: The cohort comprised two women and a few men aged 18 to 49 years. Blood TCR repertoires of a handful of healthy adults were deeply sequenced to estimate repertoire size and the extent of clonotype sharing between individuals. Different laboratories and diverse techniques were used to prepare libraries and sequence TCR repertoires, to increase sequencing depth and limit assay-specific biases. For each donor, three plates each were used for CD4 naive and CD4 memory, two plates were used for CD8 naive, and one plate was used for CD8 memory. Leukapheresis yielded between about 0.85 and 10 billion PBMCs per donor.

Using the deep immunoSEQ assay, TCR CDR3 regions were amplified from genomic DNA by multiplex PCR. Extracted genomic DNA from each cell subset was spread evenly across all wells of several immunoSEQ 96-well plates, with each plate serving as a replicate. Each replicate PCR for sorted subsets received about 0.2 ug genomic DNA, equal to about 30,000 T cell genomes. The purified libraries were quantified using a Qubit 3.0 fluorometer, sized with a Bioanalyzer 2100, and then quantified again using the KAPA Library Quantification kit. A separate single-read 150-cycle Illumina NextSeq 550 flow cell was used to sequence each immunoSEQ 96-well plate. On the study's bioinformatics: Because the immunoSEQ output held only junctional sequences and lacked quality scores, the filtering could not match the filtering applied to full-length reads. Sequences were annotated with PyIR, a Python wrapper for IgBLAST v1.9, using IMGT germline references to assign V/J genes and CDR3. Any read was removed if the V/J assignment was weak (E-value above 1e-6), the CDR3 was missing, or the read contained stop codons, out-of-frame junctions, or ambiguous translated residues. A V3J clonotype was defined by an identical inferred V gene, J gene, and CDR3 amino acid sequence. The percentage overlap between two repertoires was calculated by dividing the number of shared unique clonotypes by the size of the smaller repertoire. RTK rarefaction, the Chao1 estimator, and Recon v2.1 estimates of unobserved clonotypes were used to assess repertoire richness. OLGA was used to compute generation probabilities for all TCRbeta clonotypes that the gDNA method yielded from four donors. The table comes from immuneACCESS by way of TCRdb, which keeps in-frame sequences with V and J called. Part of the clones is missing from these tables; in studies checked, under half for an unresolved V gene and the rest for unknown reasons. From that table come the V and J calls and clone size; the DNA was used to work out D and trimming. The sample contains about 2.2 million clones, roughly 95% of them found a single time. The ten largest clonotypes hold around 1.7% of the sample.

For the CD8 naive samples, CD45RO-negative cells were positively selected for CCR7, yielding a CD45RA+CCR7+ population from which TemRA cells were excluded. Donors were healthy HIV-negative adults with no recently reported acute infections or vaccinations. Every donor was a Caucasian adult living in Nashville, Tennessee, USA. Blood was collected by leukapheresis, and PBMCs were isolated by Ficoll-Histopaque density gradient centrifugation and then cryopreserved in liquid nitrogen vapor phase. Analytical flow cytometry was used to check the purity and quantity of every magnetically sorted T cell population. Each sorted fraction had its genomic DNA isolated and then quantified by UV absorbance on a Nanodrop 2000c. About this clone itself: Its antigen is still unknown. One base away there is no much larger clone; base qualities are not given.

V is cut back by 4 bases and J by 3 bases, with 10 bases in the junction unmatched. The CDR3 goes from the cysteine to the phenylalanine over 16 residues. This entry keeps only the CDR3 DNA: 48 bases, framed from base 1. According to the germline V gene (reference sequence), CDR1 reads SGHNT and CDR2 reads YYREEE. General study outcomes and caveats: Pairwise subsampling led to the expectation that sequencing depth would affect the degree of clonotype sharing among donors. Across a handful of donors, approximately 4.9% of naive CD4, around 3.5% of naive CD8, under 2.5% of memory CD4, and about 0.44% of memory CD8 clonotypes were shared. Sampling was limited to blood, and TCR repertoires in tissue likely differ from TCR repertoires in blood. Compared with non-shared clonotypes, the clonotypes found in all four sorted-subset donors had higher generation probabilities. The genetic and exposure-history diversity represented was limited by the small number of donors. Rarefaction of sorted-subset datasets indicated incomplete sequencing despite the large sequencing depth. Larger estimated clonotype richness was generally found for naive subsets than for memory subsets.

Material: naive CD8+ T cells from PBMCs. The sample's cell subset or site label, in plain terms: CD45RA+CCR7+. This TCR was recovered from a man aged 18 to 30 in good health. Some clones in this sample may be carry-over from other donors' samples. The receptor chain draws on TRBV5-4 and TRBJ2-1; TRBD1 agrees with 7 junctional bases. The CDR3 sequence is CASSKEQGPLYNEQFF. The base sequence is TGTGCCAGCAGCAAAGAACAGGGGCCCCTCTACAATGAGCAGTTCTTC. This CDR3, with the reference TRBV5-4 and TRBJ2-1 proteins standing in past its ends, gives the full variable domain ETGVTQSPTHLIKTRGQQVTLRCSSQSGHNTVSWYQQALGQGPQFIFQYYREEENGRGNFPPRFSGLQFPNYSSELNVNALELDDSALYLCASSKEQGPLYNEQFFGPGTRLTVL.